Below, one T cell receptor (beta chain) is given with its context. This sample is drawn from a study of control samples from healthy donors and cancer patients. Measured with immunoSEQ multiplex PCR; TCRdb has only the in-frame clones, and not every one. The data show 90,000 to 150,000 clones, about 87% seen once. The length of the CDR3 is 13 residues. Germline V gives CDR1 KGHDR, CDR2 SFDVKD. Trimming cost V 5 bases and J 0 bases, with 6 bases left between them. This clonotype was obtained from a man aged 35 to 55 in good health. The sample taken for sequencing was blood. The chain links TRBV24-1 to TRBJ2-5, with D uncertain. The CDR3 DNA sequence: TGTGCCACCAGTGCTGACCACCAAGAGACCCAGTACTTC. Protein: CATSADHQETQYF.